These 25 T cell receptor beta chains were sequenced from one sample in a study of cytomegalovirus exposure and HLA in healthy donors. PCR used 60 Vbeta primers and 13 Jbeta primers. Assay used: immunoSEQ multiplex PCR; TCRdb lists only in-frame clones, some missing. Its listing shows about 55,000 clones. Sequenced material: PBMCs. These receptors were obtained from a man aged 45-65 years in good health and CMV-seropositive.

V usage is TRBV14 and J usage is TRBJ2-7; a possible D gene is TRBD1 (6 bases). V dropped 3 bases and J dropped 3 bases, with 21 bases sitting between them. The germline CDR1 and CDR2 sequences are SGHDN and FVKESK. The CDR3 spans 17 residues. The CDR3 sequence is CASSQGDRRAFGYEQYF. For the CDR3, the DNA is TGTGCCAGCAGCCAGGGAGACAGGAGAGCCTTTGGCTACGAGCAGTACTTC.

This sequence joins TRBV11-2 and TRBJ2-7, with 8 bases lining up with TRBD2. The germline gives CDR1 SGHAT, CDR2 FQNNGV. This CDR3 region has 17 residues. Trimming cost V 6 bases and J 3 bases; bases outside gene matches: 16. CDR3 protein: CASSRVTSGPGGYEQYF. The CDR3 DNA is TGTGCCAGCAGTCGTGTTACTAGCGGACCTGGAGGCTACGAGCAGTACTTC.

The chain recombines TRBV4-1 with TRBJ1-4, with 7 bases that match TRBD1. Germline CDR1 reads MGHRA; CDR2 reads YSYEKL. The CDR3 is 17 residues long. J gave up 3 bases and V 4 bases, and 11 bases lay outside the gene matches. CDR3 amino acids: CASSPTGPHLPNEKLFF. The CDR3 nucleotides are TGCGCCAGCAGCCCGACAGGGCCCCATCTCCCTAATGAAAAACTGTTTTTT.

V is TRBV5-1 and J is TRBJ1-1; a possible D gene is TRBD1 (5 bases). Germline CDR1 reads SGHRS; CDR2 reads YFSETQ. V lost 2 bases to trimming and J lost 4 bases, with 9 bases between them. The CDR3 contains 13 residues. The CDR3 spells CASSLGAVTEAFF. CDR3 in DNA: TGCGCCAGCAGCTTAGGGGCGGTCACTGAAGCTTTCTTT.

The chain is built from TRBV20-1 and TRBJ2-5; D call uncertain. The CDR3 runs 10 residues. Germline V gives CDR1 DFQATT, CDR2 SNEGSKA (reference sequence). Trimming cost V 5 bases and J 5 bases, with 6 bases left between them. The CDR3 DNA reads TGCAGTGCTTTCGGTGAGACCCAGTACTTC. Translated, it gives CSAFGETQYF.

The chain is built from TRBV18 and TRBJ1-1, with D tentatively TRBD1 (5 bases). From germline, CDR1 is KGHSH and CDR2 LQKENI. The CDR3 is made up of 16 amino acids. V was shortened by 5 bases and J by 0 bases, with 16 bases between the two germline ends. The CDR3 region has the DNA TGTGCCAGCTCAGCGGGGACTCCCCAAATGAACACTGAAGCTTTCTTT. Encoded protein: CASSAGTPQMNTEAFF.

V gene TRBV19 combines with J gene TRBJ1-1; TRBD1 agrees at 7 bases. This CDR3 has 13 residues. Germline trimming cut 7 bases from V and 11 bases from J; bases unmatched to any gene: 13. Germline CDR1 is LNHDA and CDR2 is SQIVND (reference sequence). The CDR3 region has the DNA TGTGCCAGTACCCCGGACAGGTTGGCGATGGCTTTCTTT. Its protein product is CASTPDRLAMAFF. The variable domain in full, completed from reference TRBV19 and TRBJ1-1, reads DGGITQSPKYLFRKEGQNVTLSCEQNLNHDAMYWYRQDPGQGLRLIYYSQIVNDFQKGDIAEGYSVSREKKESFPLTVTSAQKNPTAFYLCASTPDRLAMAFFGQGTRLTVV.

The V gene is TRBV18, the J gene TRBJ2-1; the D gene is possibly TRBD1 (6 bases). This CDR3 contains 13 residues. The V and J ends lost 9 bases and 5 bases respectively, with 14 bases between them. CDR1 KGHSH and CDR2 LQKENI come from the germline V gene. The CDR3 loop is CASLQGTNNEQFF. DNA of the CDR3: TGTGCCAGTTTACAGGGAACGAACAATGAGCAGTTCTTC. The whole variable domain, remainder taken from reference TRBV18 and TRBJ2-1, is NAGVMQNPRHLVRRRGQEARLRCSPMKGHSHVYWYRQLPEEGLKFMVYLQKENIIDESGMPKERFSAEFPKEGPSILRIQQVVRGDSAAYFCASLQGTNNEQFFGPGTRLTVL.

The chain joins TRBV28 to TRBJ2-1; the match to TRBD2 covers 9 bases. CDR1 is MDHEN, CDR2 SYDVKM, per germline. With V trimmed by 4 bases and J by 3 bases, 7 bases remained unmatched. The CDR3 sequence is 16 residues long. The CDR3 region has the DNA TGTGCCAGCAGTTCCCAAAGCGGGAGGCGCTACAATGAGCAGTTCTTC. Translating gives CASSSQSGRRYNEQFF.

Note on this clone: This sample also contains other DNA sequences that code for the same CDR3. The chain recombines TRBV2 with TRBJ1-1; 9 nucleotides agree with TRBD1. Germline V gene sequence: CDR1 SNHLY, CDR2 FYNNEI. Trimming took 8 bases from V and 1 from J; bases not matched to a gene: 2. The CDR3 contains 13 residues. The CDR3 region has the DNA TGTGCCAGCTCGGGACAGGGGAACACTGAAGCTTTCTTT. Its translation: CASSGQGNTEAFF. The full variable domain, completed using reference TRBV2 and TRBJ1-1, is EPEVTQTPSHQVTQMGQEVILRCVPISNHLYFYWYRQILGQKVEFLVSFYNNEISEKSEIFDDQFSVERPDGSNFTLKIRSTKLEDSAMYFCASSGQGNTEAFFGQGTRLTVV.

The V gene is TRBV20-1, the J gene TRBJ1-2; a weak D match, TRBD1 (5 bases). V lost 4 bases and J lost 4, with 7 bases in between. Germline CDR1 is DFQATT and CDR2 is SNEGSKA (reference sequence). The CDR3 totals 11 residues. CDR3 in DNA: TGCAGTGCTAAGCAGGGCTATGGCTACACCTTC. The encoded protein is CSAKQGYGYTF.

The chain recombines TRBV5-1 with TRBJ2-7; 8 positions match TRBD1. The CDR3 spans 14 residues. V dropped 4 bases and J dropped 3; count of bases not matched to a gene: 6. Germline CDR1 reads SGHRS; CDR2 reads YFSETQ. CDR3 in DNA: TGCGCCAGCAGCCCAGGACAGGGTATCTACGAGCAGTACTTC. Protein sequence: CASSPGQGIYEQYF.

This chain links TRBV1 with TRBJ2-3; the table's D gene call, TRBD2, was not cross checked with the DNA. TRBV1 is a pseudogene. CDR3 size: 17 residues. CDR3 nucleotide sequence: TGCACCAGCAGCCAACCCCAGACTAGCGGGGGCTCAGATACGCAGTATTTT. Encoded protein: CTSSQPQTSGGSDTQYF.

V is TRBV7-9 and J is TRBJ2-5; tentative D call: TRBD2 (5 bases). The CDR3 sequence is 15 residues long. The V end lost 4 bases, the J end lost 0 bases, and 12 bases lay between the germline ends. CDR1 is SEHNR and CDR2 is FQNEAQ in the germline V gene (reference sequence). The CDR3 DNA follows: TGTGCCAGCAGCTCGCCCCTTAGCGACCAAGAGACCCAGTACTTC. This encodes CASSSPLSDQETQYF.

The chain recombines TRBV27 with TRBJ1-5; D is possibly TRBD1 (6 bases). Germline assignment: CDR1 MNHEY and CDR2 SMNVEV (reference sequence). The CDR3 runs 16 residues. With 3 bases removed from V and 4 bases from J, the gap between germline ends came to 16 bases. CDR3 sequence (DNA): TGTGCCAGCAGTTTGGACAGCCAGGGCCTTAATCAGCCCCAGCATTTT. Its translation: CASSLDSQGLNQPQHF.

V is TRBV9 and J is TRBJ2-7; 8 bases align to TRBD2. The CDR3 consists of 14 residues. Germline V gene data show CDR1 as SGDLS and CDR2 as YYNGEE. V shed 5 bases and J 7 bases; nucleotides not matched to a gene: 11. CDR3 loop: CASSSGTRTLEQYF. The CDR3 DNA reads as TGTGCCAGCAGTTCCGGGACTAGAACTTTGGAGCAGTACTTC.

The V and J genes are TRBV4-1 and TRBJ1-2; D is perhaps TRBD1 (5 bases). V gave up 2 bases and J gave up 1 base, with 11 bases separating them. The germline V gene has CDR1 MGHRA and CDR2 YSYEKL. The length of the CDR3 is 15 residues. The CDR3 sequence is CASSQSWGGNYGYTF. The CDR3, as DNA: TGCGCCAGCAGCCAATCGTGGGGGGGTAACTATGGCTACACCTTC.

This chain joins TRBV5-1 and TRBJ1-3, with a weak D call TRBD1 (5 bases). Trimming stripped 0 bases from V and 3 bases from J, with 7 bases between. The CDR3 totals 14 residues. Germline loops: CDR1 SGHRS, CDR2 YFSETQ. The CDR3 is CASSLAGNGNTIYF. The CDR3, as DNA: TGCGCCAGCAGCTTGGCAGGGAATGGAAACACCATATATTTT.

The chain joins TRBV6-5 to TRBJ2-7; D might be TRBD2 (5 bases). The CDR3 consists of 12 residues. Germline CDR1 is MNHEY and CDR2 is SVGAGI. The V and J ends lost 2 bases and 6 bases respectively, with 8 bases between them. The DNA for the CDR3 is TGTGCCAGCAGTTACGACCGGGGCGAGCAGTACTTC. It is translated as CASSYDRGEQYF.

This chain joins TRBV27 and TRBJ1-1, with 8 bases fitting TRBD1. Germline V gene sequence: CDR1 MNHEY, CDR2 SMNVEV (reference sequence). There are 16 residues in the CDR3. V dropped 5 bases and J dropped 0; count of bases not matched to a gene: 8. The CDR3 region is CASSPLQGVMNTEAFF. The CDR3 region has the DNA TGTGCCAGCAGTCCCCTACAGGGGGTGATGAACACTGAAGCTTTCTTT.

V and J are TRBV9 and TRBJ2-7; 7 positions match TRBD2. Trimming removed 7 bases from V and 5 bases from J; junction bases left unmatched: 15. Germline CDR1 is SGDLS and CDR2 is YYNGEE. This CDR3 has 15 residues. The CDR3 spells CASGLRAGVFHEQYF. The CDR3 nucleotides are TGTGCCAGCGGCCTAAGGGCGGGAGTTTTCCACGAGCAGTACTTC. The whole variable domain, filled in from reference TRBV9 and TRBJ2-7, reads DSGVTQTPKHLITATGQRVTLRCSPRSGDLSVYWYQQSLDQGLQFLIQYYNGEERAKGNILERFSAQQFPDLHSELNLSSLELGDSALYFCASGLRAGVFHEQYFGPGTRLTVT.

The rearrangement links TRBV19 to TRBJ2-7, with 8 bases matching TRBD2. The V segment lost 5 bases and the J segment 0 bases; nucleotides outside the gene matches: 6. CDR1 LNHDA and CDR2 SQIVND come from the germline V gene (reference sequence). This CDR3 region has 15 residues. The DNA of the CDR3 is TGTGCCAGTAGTGTAGCGGGGAGGAGCTCCTACGAGCAGTACTTC. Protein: CASSVAGRSSYEQYF.

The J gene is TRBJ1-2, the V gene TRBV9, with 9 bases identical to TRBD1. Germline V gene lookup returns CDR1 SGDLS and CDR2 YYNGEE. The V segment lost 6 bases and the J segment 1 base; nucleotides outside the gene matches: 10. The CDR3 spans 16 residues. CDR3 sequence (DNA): TGTGCCAGCACCCGACAGGGGGAGGTTTATAACTATGGCTACACCTTC. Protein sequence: CASTRQGEVYNYGYTF.

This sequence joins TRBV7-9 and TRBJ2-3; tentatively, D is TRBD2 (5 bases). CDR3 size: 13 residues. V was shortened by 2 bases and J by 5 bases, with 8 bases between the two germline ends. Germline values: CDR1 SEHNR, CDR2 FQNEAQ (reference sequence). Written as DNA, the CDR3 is TGTGCCAGCAGCTTACGGGAACGAGATACGCAGTATTTT. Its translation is CASSLRERDTQYF.

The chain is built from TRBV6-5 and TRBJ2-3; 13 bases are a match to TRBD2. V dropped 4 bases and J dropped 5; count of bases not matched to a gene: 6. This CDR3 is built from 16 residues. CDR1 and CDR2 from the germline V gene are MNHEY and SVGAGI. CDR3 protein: CASSSGLAGSVDTQYF. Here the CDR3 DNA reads TGTGCCAGCAGTTCGGGACTAGCGGGGTCGGTAGATACGCAGTATTTT.